The 20 T cell receptor beta chains below come from one sample, sequenced in a study of blood T cells in healthy people across ages. Primed by a sample-barcoded 5' primer and a J-beta primer mix, a second PCR proceeded for roughly 6 to 12 cycles. TCRdb analysed the 5' RACE reads with MiXCR anew, one entry per CDR3 protein. The repertoire consists of 760,000 or so distinct CDR3 sequences, with around 25% occurring once and the leading ten covering more than 8.5%. These data were also reused for a study on T cells of mothers and their children.

The material sequenced was blood. Source of these receptors: a boy aged 10-17 years in good health.

This clonotype came up a few times. V is TRBV19 and J is TRBJ2-5, with D perhaps matching TRBD1 (6 bases). Germline V gene data show CDR1 as LNHDA and CDR2 as SQIVND (reference sequence). Trimming stripped 4 bases from V and 3 bases from J, with 15 bases between. CDR3 length: 15 residues. CDR3 bases: TGTGCCAGTAGTAATGGGGGCGGTTGGGAAGAGACCCAGTACTTC. Its protein product is CASSNGGGWEETQYF.

V usage is TRBV24-1 and J usage is TRBJ2-6; TRBD1 agrees at 8 bases. The V gene's germline CDR1 is KGHDR and CDR2 SFDVKD. The CDR3 consists of 19 residues. The J segment lost 0 bases and the V segment lost 0 bases, leaving 6 bases of the junction unmatched. CDR3 nucleotides: TGTGCCACCAGTGATTTGGGTTTTGGACAGGGCTCTGGGGCCAACGTCCTGACTTTC. Its translation is CATSDLGFGQGSGANVLTF.

This clonotype showed up just a few times. In DNA, the CDR3 is TGTGCCAGCAGCAACGGCCGAGCGAGCGGCCAGACCAGCGATGAGCAGTTCTTC. Protein product: CASSNGRASGQTSDEQFF. The chain carries TRBV9 and TRBJ2-5, with D maybe TRBD2 (5 bases). The tail of the sequence fits TRBJ2-1 better, so the J call may be wrong. CDR1 and CDR2 from the germline V gene are SGDLS and YYNGEE. The CDR3 has 18 residues.

This chain connects TRBV12-3 or TRBV12-4 to TRBJ1-5; D not resolved. The CDR3 spans 14 residues. V lost 2 bases and J lost 0, with 5 bases in between. The CDR3 loop reads CASSLWSSNQPQHF. In DNA, the CDR3 is TGTGCCAGCAGTTTATGGAGTAGCAATCAGCCCCAGCATTTT.

The rearrangement joins TRBV29-1 to TRBJ2-3; 14 bases are a match to TRBD2. The CDR3 totals 18 residues. The V segment lost 5 bases and the J segment 2 bases; nucleotides outside the gene matches: 12. CDR1 SQVTM and CDR2 ANQGSEA come from the germline V gene. CDR3 amino acids: CSVCVPGLAGDYTDTQYF. CDR3 DNA: TGCAGCGTTTGTGTCCCGGGACTAGCGGGAGACTACACAGATACGCAGTATTTT.

This clonotype has only a few counts. This chain connects TRBV4-2 to TRBJ2-3; no firm D call. Germline V gene data show CDR1 as LGHNA and CDR2 as YNFKEQ. CDR3 length: 16 amino acids. V was clipped by 1 base and J by 5 bases, with 16 bases between them. The CDR3 DNA follows: TGTGCCAGCAGCCAAGCAGCAGACCCTAGGGTAGATACGCAGTATTTT. It yields the protein CASSQAADPRVDTQYF.

The V call is TRBV7-9, the J call TRBJ2-5; TRBD1 or TRBD2 may be the D gene (5 bases each). This CDR3 region has 14 residues. The germline CDR1 and CDR2 sequences are SEHNR and FQNEAQ (reference sequence). V gave up 5 bases and J gave up 5 bases, with 15 bases separating them. Here the CDR3 reads CASSPGPGLETQYF. The CDR3 nucleotides are TGTGCCAGCAGCCCGGGGCCAGGCCTGGAGACCCAGTACTTC.

The chain couples TRBV29-1 to TRBJ2-1, with 8 positions matching TRBD1. Trimming cost V 7 bases and J 6 bases; bases outside gene matches: 8. CDR1 SQVTM and CDR2 ANQGSEA come from the germline V gene. The CDR3 contains 13 residues. This CDR3 reads CSGRTGSSNEQFF. CDR3 in DNA: TGCAGCGGACGGACAGGGTCGAGCAATGAGCAGTTCTTC.

There are a few counts of this clonotype. The J gene is TRBJ2-7, the V gene TRBV12-3 or TRBV12-4, with D tentatively TRBD2 (5 bases). Trimming stripped 4 bases from V and 5 bases from J, with 6 bases between. The CDR3 is 11 residues long. The CDR3 spells CASSWGDEQYF. CDR3 DNA: TGTGCCAGCAGTTGGGGAGACGAGCAGTACTTC.

The chain carries TRBV9 and TRBJ1-3; D ambiguous. The CDR3 is 14 residues long. Per germline, CDR1 SGDLS and CDR2 YYNGEE. Deletions cut 0 bases from V and 4 bases from J, with 8 bases between. The CDR3: CASSVGTLGNTIYF. The CDR3 DNA is TGTGCCAGCAGCGTAGGTACACTCGGAAACACCATATATTTT.

This clonotype has only a few counts. This chain uses TRBV11-3 with TRBJ2-3; 8 bases are a match to TRBD1. Germline lookup yields CDR1 SGHNT and CDR2 YENEEA. V lost 1 base to trimming and J lost 4 bases; unmatched junction nucleotides: 10. The CDR3 runs to 17 residues. The CDR3 bases are TGTGCCAGCAGCTTAGGTTTTGCAGGGGGCGCAGCAGATACGCAGTATTTT. Translated, it gives CASSLGFAGGAADTQYF.

The rearrangement uses TRBV6-6 and TRBJ1-4, with D perhaps matching TRBD1 (6 bases). The CDR3 length is 14 residues. In germline, CDR1 is MNHNY, CDR2 SVGAGI (reference sequence). The V end was cut by 2 bases, the J end by 8 bases, with 12 bases between. The CDR3, as DNA: TGTGCCAGCAGTTACCGGGGGGCAGGAGAAAAACTGTTTTTT. Translation: CASSYRGAGEKLFF.

This chain links TRBV12-3 or TRBV12-4 with TRBJ2-7; 7 bases fit TRBD1. The V and J ends lost 3 bases and 6 bases, in that order; junction bases with no gene match: 8. The CDR3 consists of 14 residues. This CDR3 is CASSFVARGSEQYF. The CDR3 nucleotides read TGTGCCAGCAGTTTCGTCGCCAGGGGGTCCGAGCAGTACTTC.

The chain carries TRBV3-1 and TRBJ2-7; TRBD2 matches 7 bases. CDR1 is LGHDT, CDR2 YNNKEL, per germline (reference sequence). This CDR3 has 17 amino acids. With V trimmed by 1 base and J by 0 bases, 9 bases remained unmatched. CDR3 residues: CASSQVLTGGDSYEQYF. CDR3 nucleotides: TGTGCCAGCAGCCAAGTCCTTACTGGGGGGGACTCCTACGAGCAGTACTTC.

The gene calls are TRBV28 and TRBJ1-4; 7 nucleotides agree with TRBD1. The length of the CDR3 is 15 residues. V shed 10 bases, J shed 4 bases, and the junction held 12 bases outside the gene matches. Germline V gene lookup returns CDR1 MDHEN and CDR2 SYDVKM. CDR3 nucleotides: TGTGCCACCAATACTCCCCGGGACAGTAATGAAAAACTGTTTTTT. This codes for CATNTPRDSNEKLFF.

This chain joins TRBV28 and TRBJ2-1; 7 bases line up with TRBD1. The V gene end was trimmed by 10 bases and the J gene end by 6 bases; junction bases not matched to a gene: 9. Germline CDR1 reads MDHEN; CDR2 reads SYDVKM. The CDR3 is 13 amino acids. In DNA form, the CDR3 reads TGTGCCATCACGACAGGGAAAGGCAATGAGCAGTTCTTC. Translated: CAITTGKGNEQFF.

V and J are TRBV4-1 and TRBJ2-7; D is undetermined. The CDR3 is 14 residues long. The V gene lost 0 bases and the J gene lost 0 bases, with 6 bases spanning the gap. Per the germline V gene, CDR1 is MGHRA and CDR2 is YSYEKL. This chain's CDR3 is CASSQEAYSYEQYF. CDR3 DNA: TGCGCCAGCAGCCAAGAAGCGTACTCCTACGAGCAGTACTTC.

The rearrangement links TRBV5-1 to TRBJ2-5; 8 bases are a match to TRBD2. The germline V gene has CDR1 SGHRS and CDR2 YFSETQ. After removal of 3 bases from V and 3 bases from J, the junction contained 7 bases not matched to a gene. The CDR3 length is 15 residues. This CDR3 is CASSSKGSGEETQYF. The DNA of the CDR3 is TGCGCCAGCAGCTCCAAAGGTAGCGGGGAAGAGACCCAGTACTTC.

This clonotype was counted between two and nine times. The chain recombines TRBV5-1 with TRBJ2-5; D ambiguous. Trimming stripped 0 bases from V and 9 bases from J, with 15 bases between. CDR3 length: 14 residues. Per the germline V gene, CDR1 is SGHRS and CDR2 is YFSETQ. CDR3 sequence reads: CASSLAAGPEAQYF. In DNA, the CDR3 is TGCGCCAGCAGCTTGGCCGCTGGGCCTGAGGCCCAGTACTTC.

The chain couples TRBV3-1 to TRBJ2-1; 8 nucleotides agree with TRBD2. V trimming: 3 bases; J trimming: 0 bases; junction bases outside the gene matches: 7. CDR3 length: 17 residues. CDR1 is LGHDT and CDR2 is YNNKEL in the germline V gene (reference sequence). CDR3: CASSHLRAGDSYNEQFF. The CDR3, as DNA: TGTGCCAGCAGCCACCTTAGAGCGGGGGACTCCTACAATGAGCAGTTCTTC.